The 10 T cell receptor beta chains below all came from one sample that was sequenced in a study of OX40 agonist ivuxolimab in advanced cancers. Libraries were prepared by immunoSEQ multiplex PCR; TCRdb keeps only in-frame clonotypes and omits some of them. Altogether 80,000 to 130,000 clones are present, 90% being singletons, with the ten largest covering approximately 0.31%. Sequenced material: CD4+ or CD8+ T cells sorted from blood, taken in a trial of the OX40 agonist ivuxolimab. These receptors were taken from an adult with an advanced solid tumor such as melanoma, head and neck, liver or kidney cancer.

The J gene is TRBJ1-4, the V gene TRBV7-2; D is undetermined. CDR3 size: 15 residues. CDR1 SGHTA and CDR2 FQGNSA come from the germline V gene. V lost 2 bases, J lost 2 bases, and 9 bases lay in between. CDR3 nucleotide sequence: TGTGCCAGCAGCTTACAGGCAGGCACTAATGAAAAACTGTTTTTT. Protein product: CASSLQAGTNEKLFF.

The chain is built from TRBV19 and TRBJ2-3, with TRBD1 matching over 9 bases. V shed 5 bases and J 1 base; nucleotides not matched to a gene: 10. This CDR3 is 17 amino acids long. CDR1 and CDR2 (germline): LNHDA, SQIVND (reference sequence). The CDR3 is CASSAGQGLRGTDTQYF. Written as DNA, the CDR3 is TGTGCCAGTAGTGCGGGACAGGGCTTACGGGGCACAGATACGCAGTATTTT.

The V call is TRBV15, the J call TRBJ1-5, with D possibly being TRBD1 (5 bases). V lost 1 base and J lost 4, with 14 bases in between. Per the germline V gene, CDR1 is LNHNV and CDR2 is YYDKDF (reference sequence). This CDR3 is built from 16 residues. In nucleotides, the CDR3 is TGTGCCACCAGCAGAGGAGCCGGGGCTACTAATCAGCCCCAGCATTTT. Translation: CATSRGAGATNQPQHF.

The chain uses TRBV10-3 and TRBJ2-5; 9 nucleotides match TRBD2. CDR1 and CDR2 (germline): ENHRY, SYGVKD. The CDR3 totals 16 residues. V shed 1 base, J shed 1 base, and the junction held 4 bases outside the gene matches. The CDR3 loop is CAISEFGAGGQETQYF. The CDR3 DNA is TGTGCCATCAGTGAGTTTGGAGCGGGAGGCCAAGAGACCCAGTACTTC.

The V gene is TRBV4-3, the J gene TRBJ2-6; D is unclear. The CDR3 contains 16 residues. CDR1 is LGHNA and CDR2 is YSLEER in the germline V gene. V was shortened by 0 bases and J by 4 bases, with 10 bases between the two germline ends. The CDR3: CASSQEFSWGANVLTF. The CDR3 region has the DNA TGCGCCAGCAGCCAAGAATTTTCGTGGGGGGCCAACGTCCTGACTTTC.

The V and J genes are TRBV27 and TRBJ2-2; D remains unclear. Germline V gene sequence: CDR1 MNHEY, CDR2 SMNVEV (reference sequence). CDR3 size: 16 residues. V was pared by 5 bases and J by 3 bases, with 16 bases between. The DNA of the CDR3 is TGTGCCAGCAGTCCAGGACGGTACACCGACACCGGGGAGCTGTTTTTT. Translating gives CASSPGRYTDTGELFF.

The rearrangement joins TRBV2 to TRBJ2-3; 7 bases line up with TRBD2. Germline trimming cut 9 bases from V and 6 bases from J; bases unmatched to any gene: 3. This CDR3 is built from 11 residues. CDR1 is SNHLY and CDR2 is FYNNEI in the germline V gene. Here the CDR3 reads CASMGGDTQYF. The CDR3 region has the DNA TGTGCCAGTATGGGGGGGGATACGCAGTATTTT. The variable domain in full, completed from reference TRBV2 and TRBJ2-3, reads EPEVTQTPSHQVTQMGQEVILRCVPISNHLYFYWYRQILGQKVEFLVSFYNNEISEKSEIFDDQFSVERPDGSNFTLKIRSTKLEDSAMYFCASMGGDTQYFGPGTRLTVL.

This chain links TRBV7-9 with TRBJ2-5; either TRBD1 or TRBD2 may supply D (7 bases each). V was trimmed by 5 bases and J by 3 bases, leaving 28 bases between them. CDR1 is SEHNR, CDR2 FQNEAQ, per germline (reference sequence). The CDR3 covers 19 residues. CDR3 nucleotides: TGTGCCAGCAGCCAGACAGGGTCAGACCACGGGAGGAGGAAAGAGACCCAGTACTTC. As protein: CASSQTGSDHGRRKETQYF. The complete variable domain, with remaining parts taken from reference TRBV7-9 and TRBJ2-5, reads DTGVSQNPRHKITKRGQNVTFRCDPISEHNRLYWYRQTLGQGPEFLTYFQNEAQLEKSRLLSDRFSAERPKGSFSTLEIQRTEQGDSAMYLCASSQTGSDHGRRKETQYFGPGTRLLVL.

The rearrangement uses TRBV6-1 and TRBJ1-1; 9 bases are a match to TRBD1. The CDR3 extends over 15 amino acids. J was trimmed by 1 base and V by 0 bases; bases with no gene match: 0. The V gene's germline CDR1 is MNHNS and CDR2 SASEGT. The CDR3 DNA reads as TGTGCCAGCAGTGAAGCGGGACAGGGGAACACTGAAGCTTTCTTT. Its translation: CASSEAGQGNTEAFF.

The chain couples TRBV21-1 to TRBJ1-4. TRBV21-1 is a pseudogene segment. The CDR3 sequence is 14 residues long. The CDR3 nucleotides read TGTGCCAGCAGCAGAGGGGCAACTAATGAAAAACTGTTTTTT. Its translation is CASSRGATNEKLFF.